This T cell receptor beta chain was identified in a study of PD-1 blockade in classical Hodgkin lymphoma. At the level of the study: Every 2 weeks, patients got 3 mg/kg intravenous nivolumab.

Profiling relied on immunoSEQ multiplex PCR, and the TCRdb table lists in-frame clones only, not all of them. The table lists under 20,000 clones, 60% to 85% of them singletons. As regards this clone: Its antigen is unknown.

Specified time point: cycle 4 day 1 (C4D1), after less than seven weeks of nivolumab. All trial patients relapsed after autologous stem cell transplantation. Whole-study results and caveats: The diversity seen at baseline in complete responders resembled that of newly diagnosed patients. Why the repertoires differ is still unclear, perhaps disease activity or prior therapy. TCR diversity in CD4+, not CD8+, cells rose significantly by C4D1.

This CDR3 has 13 amino acids. Germline assignment: CDR1 SGHNT and CDR2 YYREEE (reference sequence). V shed 3 bases and J shed 0 bases, with 6 bases lying between them. The receptor comes from a human donor with classical Hodgkin lymphoma. The specimen comprised peripheral blood mononuclear cells (PBMCs), sampled before the fourth cycle of nivolumab. The genes are TRBV5-4 and TRBJ1-1; no firm D call. As DNA, the CDR3 is TGTGCCAGCAGCTCCGGGTTGAACACTGAAGCTTTCTTT. This gives the protein CASSSGLNTEAFF.